The clone carrying this T cell receptor (beta chain) was found a few times. Its antigen is unidentified. Germline CDR1 is MNHNY and CDR2 is SVGAGI (reference sequence). V was shortened by 4 bases and J by 13 bases, with 16 bases between the two germline ends. This CDR3 region has 13 residues. CD4+ naive, central memory, regulatory and stem cell-like memory subsets were isolated by sorting on CD45RO/CCR7/CD25/CD127/CD95/CD27. Sequencing targeted expressed TCRB transcripts, as all isolated RNA had been reverse transcribed. Generated by immunoSEQ multiplex PCR, the TCRdb table keeps only in-frame clones and is missing some. The sample lists 200,000 to 300,000 clones, around 9.9% occurring once. The data belong to a study of beta chain features in type 1 diabetes. Findings of the study overall: TCRB CDR3 length was moderately but significantly reduced in all four CD4+ subsets of Type 1 diabetes patients. Reduced insertions and increased deletions marked VDJ junctions in type 1 diabetes patients. Patients and controls would share equally any PCR tilt toward shorter templates.

Sequences were obtained from naive CD4+ T cells from blood. The chain recombines TRBV6-6 with TRBJ1-4; D not certain. This receptor was identified in a man younger than 45 with type 1 diabetes. CDR3 region: CASSLEIRRGLFF. CDR3 nucleotides: TGTGCCAGCAGTTTGGAGATACGGAGAGGACTGTTTTTT.